What follows describes a single TCR beta chain. This entry comes from a study of long-term antiretroviral therapy in people with HIV. With V trimmed by 4 bases and J by 5 bases, 9 bases remained unmatched. The germline V gene has CDR1 SGHNT and CDR2 YENEEA. The CDR3 is 15 residues long. Inclusion required at least two post-ART and at least one pre-ART PBMC samples. Survey-level resolution applied to immunoSEQ assay v3.0. The data were produced by immunoSEQ multiplex PCR, yet TCRdb's version contains in-frame clones alone and is incomplete. The sample lists under 50,000 clones; about 89% were seen once.

J is TRBJ2-5 and V is TRBV11-3, with TRBD2 identical over 8 bases. The input for sequencing was unsorted PBMCs, taken 0.1 years before starting antiretroviral therapy. The sequence came from a woman between 50 and 59 years old with HIV. The CDR3 is CASSSQRGGKETQYF. CDR3 DNA: TGTGCCAGCAGCTCCCAACGGGGGGGCAAGGAGACCCAGTACTTC.